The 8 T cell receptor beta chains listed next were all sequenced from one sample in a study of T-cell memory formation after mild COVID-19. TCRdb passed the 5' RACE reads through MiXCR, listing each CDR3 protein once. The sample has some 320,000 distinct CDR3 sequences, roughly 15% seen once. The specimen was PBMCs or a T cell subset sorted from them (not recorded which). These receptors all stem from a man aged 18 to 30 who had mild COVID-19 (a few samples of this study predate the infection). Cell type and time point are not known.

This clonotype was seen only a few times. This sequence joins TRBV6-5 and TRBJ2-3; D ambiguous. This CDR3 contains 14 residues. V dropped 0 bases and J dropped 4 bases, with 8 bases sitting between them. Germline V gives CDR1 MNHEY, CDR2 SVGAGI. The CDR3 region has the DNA TGTGCCAGCAGTTACTCTCAGCAGGCAGATACGCAGTATTTT. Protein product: CASSYSQQADTQYF.

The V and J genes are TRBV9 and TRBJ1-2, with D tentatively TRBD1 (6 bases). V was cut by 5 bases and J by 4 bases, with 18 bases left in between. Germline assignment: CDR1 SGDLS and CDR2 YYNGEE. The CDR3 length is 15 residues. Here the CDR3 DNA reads TGTGCCAGCAGTCCGCTTTCGGCGGACAGCTATGGCTACACCTTC. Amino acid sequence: CASSPLSADSYGYTF.

The CDR3 loop reads CASTDRQGMNTEAFF. The CDR3 DNA reads TGCGCCAGCACTGATCGGCAGGGGATGAACACTGAAGCTTTCTTT. The chain joins TRBV5-1 to TRBJ1-1; maybe TRBD1 (6 bases). V lost 6 bases and J 0 bases, leaving 15 bases between the germline ends. CDR1 is SGHRS, CDR2 YFSETQ, per germline. The CDR3 is 15 amino acids.

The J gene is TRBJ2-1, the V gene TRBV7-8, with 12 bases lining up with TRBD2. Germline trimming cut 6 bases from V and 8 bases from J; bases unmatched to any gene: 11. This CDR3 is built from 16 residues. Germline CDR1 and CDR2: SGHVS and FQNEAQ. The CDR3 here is CASSMTSGGPEDEQFF. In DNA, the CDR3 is TGTGCCAGCAGTATGACTAGCGGGGGTCCCGAGGATGAGCAGTTCTTC.

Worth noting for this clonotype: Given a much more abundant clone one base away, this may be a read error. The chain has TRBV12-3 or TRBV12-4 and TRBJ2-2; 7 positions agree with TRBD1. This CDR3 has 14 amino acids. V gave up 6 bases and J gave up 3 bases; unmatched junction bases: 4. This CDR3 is CASSSTGHTGELFF. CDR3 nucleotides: TGTGCCAGCAGCTCGACAGGGCACACCGGGGAGCTGTTTTTT.

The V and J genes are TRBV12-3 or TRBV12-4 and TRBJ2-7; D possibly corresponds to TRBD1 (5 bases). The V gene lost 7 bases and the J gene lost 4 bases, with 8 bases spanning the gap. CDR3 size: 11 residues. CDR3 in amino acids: CASTKGYEQYF. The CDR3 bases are TGTGCCAGCACTAAGGGGTACGAGCAGTACTTC.

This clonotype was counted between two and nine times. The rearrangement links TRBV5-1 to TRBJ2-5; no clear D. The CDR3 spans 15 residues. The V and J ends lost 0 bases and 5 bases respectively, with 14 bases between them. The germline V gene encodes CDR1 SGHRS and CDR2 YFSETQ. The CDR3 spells CASSLAPVPSETQYF. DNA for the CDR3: TGCGCCAGCAGCTTGGCCCCGGTCCCCTCGGAGACCCAGTACTTC.

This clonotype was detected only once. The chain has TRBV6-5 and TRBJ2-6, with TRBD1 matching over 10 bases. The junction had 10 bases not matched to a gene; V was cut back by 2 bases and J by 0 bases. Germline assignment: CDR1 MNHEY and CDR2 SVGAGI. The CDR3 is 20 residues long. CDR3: CASSYNLWDRGFSGANVLTF. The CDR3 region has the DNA TGTGCCAGCAGTTACAATTTGTGGGACAGGGGTTTCTCTGGGGCCAACGTCCTGACTTTC.